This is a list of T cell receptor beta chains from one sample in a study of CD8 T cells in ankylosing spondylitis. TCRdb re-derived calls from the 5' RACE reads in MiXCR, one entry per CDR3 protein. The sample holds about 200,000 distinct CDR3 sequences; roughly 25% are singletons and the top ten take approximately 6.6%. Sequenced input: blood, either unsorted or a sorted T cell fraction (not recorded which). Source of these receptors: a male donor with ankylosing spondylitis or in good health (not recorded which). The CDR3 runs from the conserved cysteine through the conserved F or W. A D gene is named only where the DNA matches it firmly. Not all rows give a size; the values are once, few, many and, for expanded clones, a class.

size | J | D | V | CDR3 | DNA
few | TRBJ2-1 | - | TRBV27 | CASSLRGTDYNEQFF | TGTGCCAGCAGTTTACGGGGGACAGACTACAATGAGCAGTTCTTC
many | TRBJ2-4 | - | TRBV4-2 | CASSQRYQNIQYF | TGTGCCAGCAGCCAACGCTACCAAAACATTCAGTACTTC
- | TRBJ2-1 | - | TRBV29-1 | CSAPVASYNEQFF | TGCAGCGCCCCGGTCGCCTCTTACAATGAGCAGTTCTTC
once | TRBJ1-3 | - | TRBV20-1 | CSARDSSGGTGNTIYF | TGCAGTGCTAGAGATTCCAGCGGGGGCACCGGGAACACCATATATTTT
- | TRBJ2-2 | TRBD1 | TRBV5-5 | CASSTGTETGELFF | TGTGCCAGCAGCACCGGGACAGAGACCGGGGAGCTGTTTTTT
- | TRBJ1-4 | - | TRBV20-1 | CSASSILNEKLFF | TGCAGTGCTAGCAGTATACTTAATGAAAAACTGTTTTTT
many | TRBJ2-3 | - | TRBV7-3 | CASSLIERPKHTDTQYF | TGTGCCAGCAGCTTAATAGAGCGGCCCAAGCACACAGATACGCAGTATTTT
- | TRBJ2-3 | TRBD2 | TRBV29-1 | CSVSGGDTDTQYF | TGCAGCGTCTCGGGGGGAGACACAGATACGCAGTATTTT
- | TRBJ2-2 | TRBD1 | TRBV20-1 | CSASDRGQGGELFF | TGCAGTGCTAGCGACAGGGGGCAAGGCGGGGAGCTGTTTTTT
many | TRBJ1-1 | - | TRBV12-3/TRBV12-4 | CASSFTRTEAFF | TGTGCCAGCAGTTTTACCAGGACTGAAGCTTTCTTT
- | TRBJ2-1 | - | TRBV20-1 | CRGQGAGGDSGSYNEQFF | TGCAGGGGCCAGGGGGCGGGAGGGGACTCCGGCTCCTACAATGAGCAGTTCTTC
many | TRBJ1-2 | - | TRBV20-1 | CSAGLGDYGYTF | TGCAGTGCGGGATTGGGGGACTATGGCTACACCTTC
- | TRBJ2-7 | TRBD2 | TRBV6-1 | CASSPQSGRHEQYF | TGTGCCAGCAGCCCTCAGTCCGGGAGGCACGAGCAGTACTTC